A selection of T cell receptor beta chains follows, all from one sample in a study of technical replicates of blood from a few donors. Method: immunoSEQ multiplex PCR; TCRdb's copy keeps in-frame clones and lacks some. In the table there are roughly 80,000 clones, about 94% of which are singletons. Material for sequencing was T cells isolated from PBMCs. Source of these receptors: a human donor in good health. The CDR3 runs from the conserved cysteine through the conserved F or W. D genes are given only for firm matches. Size is omitted from some rows. Given values are once, few, many or a class for expanded clones.

V	D	size	J	DNA	CDR3
TRBV4-1	TRBD2	few	TRBJ2-1	TGCGCCAGCAGCCAAGATAATAGCGGGAGGGCCAATGAGCAGTTCTTC	CASSQDNSGRANEQFF
TRBV7-8	NA	NA	TRBJ1-2	TGTGCCAGCAGAAGAGACAGCAACTATGGCTACACCTTC	CASRRDSNYGYTF
TRBV28	TRBD2	NA	TRBJ2-3	TGTGCCAGCACTTTCCCGGGAGGAGGCACAGATACGCAGTATTTT	CASTFPGGGTDTQYF
TRBV5-1	NA	NA	TRBJ1-1	TGCGCCAGCAGCCGTGTGGGCGGGGCCCCCCTCACTGAAGCTTTCTTT	CASSRVGGAPLTEAFF
TRBV7-3	NA	NA	TRBJ2-4	TGTGCCAGCAGCCTGACAGGCGGGAAAAACATTCAGTACTTC	CASSLTGGKNIQYF
TRBV12-5	NA	NA	TRBJ2-7	TGTGCTAGTGGTTTGCCACGGGTCTACGAGCAGTACTTC	CASGLPRVYEQYF
TRBV19	NA	NA	TRBJ2-6	TGTGCCAGTAGTATCCCGAGCTCTGGGGCCAACGTCCTGACTTTC	CASSIPSSGANVLTF
TRBV9	NA	once	TRBJ2-3	TGTGCCAGCAGCGTTTCTCCACTCACAGATACGCAGTATTTT	CASSVSPLTDTQYF
TRBV11-2	NA	NA	TRBJ1-3	TGTGCCAGCGGTTCAGGGCGAGGAAACACCATATATTTT	CASGSGRGNTIYF
TRBV27	TRBD2	NA	TRBJ2-5	TGTGCCAGCAGGGGACGCAGCGGGAGCAGAGAGACCCAGTACTTC	CASRGRSGSRETQYF
TRBV6-1	NA	NA	TRBJ1-1	TGTGCCAGCAGAGCCGGGGGGGACACTGAAGCTTTCTTT	CASRAGGDTEAFF
TRBV28	NA	NA	TRBJ1-5	TGTGCCAGCAGTTTATTACTCGGGAGCAATCAGCCCCAGCATTTT	CASSLLLGSNQPQHF
TRBV19	TRBD1	NA	TRBJ2-2	TGTGCCAGTAGTAGAGGGACAGGGTTTAACACCGGGGAGCTGTTTTTT	CASSRGTGFNTGELFF
TRBV5-6	TRBD1	NA	TRBJ2-7	TGTGCCAGCAGCTCGACAGGGGGCTACGCCTACGAGCAGTACTTC	CASSSTGGYAYEQYF
TRBV29-1	NA	NA	TRBJ2-7	TGCAGCGTGGAGATATACCAATACGAGCAGTACTTC	CSVEIYQYEQYF
TRBV7-8	NA	NA	TRBJ1-1	TGTGCCAGCAGCTTAGACAGTTACACTGAAGCTTTCTTT	CASSLDSYTEAFF
TRBV9	TRBD1	NA	TRBJ1-5	TGTGCATCCGGGACAGGGTTTCTCCAGCCCCAGCATTTT	CASGTGFLQPQHF
TRBV28	NA	NA	TRBJ1-4	TGTGCCAGCAGTTTAGGGAGTGAAAAACTGTTTTTT	CASSLGSEKLFF
TRBV6-1	TRBD1	NA	TRBJ1-5	TGTGCCAGCAGAGGGGACAGGGGGAGCAATCAGCCCCAGCATTTT	CASRGDRGSNQPQHF
TRBV5-1	NA	NA	TRBJ2-1	TGCGCCAGCAGCTCTTTTAAATCCGGGGACAATGAGCAGTTCTTC	CASSSFKSGDNEQFF